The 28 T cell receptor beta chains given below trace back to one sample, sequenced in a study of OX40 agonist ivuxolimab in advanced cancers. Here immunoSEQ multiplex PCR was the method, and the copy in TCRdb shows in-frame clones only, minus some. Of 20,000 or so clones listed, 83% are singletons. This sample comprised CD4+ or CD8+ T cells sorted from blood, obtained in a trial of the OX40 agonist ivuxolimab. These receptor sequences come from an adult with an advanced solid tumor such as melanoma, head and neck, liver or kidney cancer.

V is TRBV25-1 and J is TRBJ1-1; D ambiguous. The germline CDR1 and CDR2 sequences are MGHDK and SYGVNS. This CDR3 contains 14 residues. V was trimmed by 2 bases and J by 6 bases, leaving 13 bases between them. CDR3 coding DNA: TGTGCCAGCAGTGAAAGGAGTAAAGACTCTGAAGCTTTCTTT. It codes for CASSERSKDSEAFF.

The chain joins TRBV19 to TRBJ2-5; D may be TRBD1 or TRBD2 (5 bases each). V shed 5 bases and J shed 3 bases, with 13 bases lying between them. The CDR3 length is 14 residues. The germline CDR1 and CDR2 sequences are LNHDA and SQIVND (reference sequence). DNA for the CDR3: TGTGCCAGTAGTCCGGCCGGGGCGGAAGAGACCCAGTACTTC. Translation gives CASSPAGAEETQYF.

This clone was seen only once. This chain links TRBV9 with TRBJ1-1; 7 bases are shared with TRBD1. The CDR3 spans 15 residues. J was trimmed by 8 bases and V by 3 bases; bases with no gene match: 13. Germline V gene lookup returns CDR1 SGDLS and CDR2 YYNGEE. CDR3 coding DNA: TGTGCCAGCAGCGAGTGGGCGACAGGGATCACGGAAGCTTTCTTT. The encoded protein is CASSEWATGITEAFF. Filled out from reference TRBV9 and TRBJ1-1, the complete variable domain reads DSGVTQTPKHLITATGQRVTLRCSPRSGDLSVYWYQQSLDQGLQFLIQYYNGEERAKGNILERFSAQQFPDLHSELNLSSLELGDSALYFCASSEWATGITEAFFGQGTRLTVV.

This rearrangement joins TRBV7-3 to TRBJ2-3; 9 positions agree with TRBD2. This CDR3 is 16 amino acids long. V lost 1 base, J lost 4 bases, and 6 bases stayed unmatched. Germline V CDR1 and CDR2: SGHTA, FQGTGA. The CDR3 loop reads CASSLNGGRAPDTQYF. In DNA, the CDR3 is TGTGCCAGCAGCTTAAACGGCGGGAGGGCGCCAGATACGCAGTATTTT.

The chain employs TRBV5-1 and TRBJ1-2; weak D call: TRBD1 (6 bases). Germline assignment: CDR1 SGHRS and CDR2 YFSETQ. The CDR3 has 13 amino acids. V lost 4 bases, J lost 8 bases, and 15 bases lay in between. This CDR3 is CASSTGFGGGYTF. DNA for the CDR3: TGCGCCAGCAGCACAGGGTTCGGGGGCGGCTACACCTTC.

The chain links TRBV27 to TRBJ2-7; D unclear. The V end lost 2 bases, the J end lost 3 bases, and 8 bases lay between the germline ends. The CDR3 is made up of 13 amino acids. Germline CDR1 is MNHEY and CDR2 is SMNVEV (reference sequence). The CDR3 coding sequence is TGTGCCAGCAGTTTAGCAGCTTACTACGAGCAGTACTTC. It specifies CASSLAAYYEQYF.

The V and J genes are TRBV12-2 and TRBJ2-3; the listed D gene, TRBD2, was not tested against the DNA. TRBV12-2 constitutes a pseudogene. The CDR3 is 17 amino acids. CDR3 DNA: TGTGCAAGTCGCTTAGCGGGCCAGCGGGACTTCACAGATACGCAGTATTTT. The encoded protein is CASRLAGQRDFTDTQYF.

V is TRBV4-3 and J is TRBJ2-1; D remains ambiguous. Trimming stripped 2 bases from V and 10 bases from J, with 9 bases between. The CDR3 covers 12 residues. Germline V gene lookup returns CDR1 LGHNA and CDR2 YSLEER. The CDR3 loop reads CASSQTPTEQFF. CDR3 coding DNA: TGCGCCAGCAGCCAAACTCCTACCGAGCAGTTCTTC.

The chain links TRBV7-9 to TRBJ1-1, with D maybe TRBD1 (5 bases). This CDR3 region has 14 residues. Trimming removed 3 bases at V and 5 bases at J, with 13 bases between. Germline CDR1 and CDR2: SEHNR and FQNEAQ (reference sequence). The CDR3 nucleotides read TGTGCCAGCAGCTTGGGACCCCCTAAAACTGAAGCTTTCTTT. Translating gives CASSLGPPKTEAFF.

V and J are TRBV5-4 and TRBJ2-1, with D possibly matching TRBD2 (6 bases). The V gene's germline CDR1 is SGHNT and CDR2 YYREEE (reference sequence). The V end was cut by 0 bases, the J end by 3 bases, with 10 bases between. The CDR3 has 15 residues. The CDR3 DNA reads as TGTGCCAGCAGCTTGGCTAGGACTATCTACAATGAGCAGTTCTTC. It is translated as CASSLARTIYNEQFF.

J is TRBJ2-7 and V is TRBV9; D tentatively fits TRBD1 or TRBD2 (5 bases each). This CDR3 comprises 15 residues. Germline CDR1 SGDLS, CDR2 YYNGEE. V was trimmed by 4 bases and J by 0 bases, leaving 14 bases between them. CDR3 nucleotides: TGTGCCAGCAGCCCCTCCGGGGCCGCCTCCTACGAGCAGTACTTC. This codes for CASSPSGAASYEQYF.

The CDR3 coding sequence is TGTGCCAGCAGCATGAGGGGTTTTGACCACAGGGGCAATGAGCAGTTCTTC. It translates to CASSMRGFDHRGNEQFF. This chain links TRBV7-6 with TRBJ2-1; 7 nucleotides agree with TRBD1. Germline assignment: CDR1 SGHVS and CDR2 FNYEAQ. CDR3 size: 17 residues. V was clipped by 5 bases and J by 6 bases; unmatched bases: 16. The full variable domain, in which reference TRBV7-6 and TRBJ2-1 provide the parts outside the CDR3, is GAGVSQSPRYKVTKRGQDVALRCDPISGHVSLYWYRQALGQGPEFLTYFNYEAQQDKSGLPNDRFSAERPEGSISTLTIQRTEQRDSAMYRCASSMRGFDHRGNEQFFGPGTRLTVL.

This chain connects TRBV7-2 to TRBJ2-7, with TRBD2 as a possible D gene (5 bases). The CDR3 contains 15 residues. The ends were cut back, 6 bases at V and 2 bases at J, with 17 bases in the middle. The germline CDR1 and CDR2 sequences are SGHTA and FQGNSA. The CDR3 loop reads CASSHRWEPTYEQYF. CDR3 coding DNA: TGTGCCAGCAGTCATCGGTGGGAGCCCACCTACGAGCAGTACTTC.

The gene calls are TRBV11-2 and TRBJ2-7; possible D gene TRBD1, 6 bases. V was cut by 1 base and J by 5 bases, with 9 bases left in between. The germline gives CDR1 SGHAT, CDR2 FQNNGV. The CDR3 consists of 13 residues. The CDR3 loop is CASSLGAGDEQYF. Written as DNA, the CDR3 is TGTGCCAGCAGCTTAGGCGCAGGGGACGAGCAGTACTTC.

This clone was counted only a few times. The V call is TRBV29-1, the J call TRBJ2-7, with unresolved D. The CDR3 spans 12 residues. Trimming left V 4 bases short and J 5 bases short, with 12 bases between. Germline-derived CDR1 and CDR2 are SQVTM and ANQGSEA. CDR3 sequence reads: CSVVGPRNEQYF. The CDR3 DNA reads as TGCAGCGTTGTCGGACCTAGGAACGAGCAGTACTTC.

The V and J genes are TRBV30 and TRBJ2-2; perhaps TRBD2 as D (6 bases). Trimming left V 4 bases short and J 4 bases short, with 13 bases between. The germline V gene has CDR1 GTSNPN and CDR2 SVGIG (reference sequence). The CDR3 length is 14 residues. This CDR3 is CAWTPGAPTGELFF. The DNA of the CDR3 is TGTGCCTGGACGCCGGGAGCCCCCACCGGGGAGCTGTTTTTT.

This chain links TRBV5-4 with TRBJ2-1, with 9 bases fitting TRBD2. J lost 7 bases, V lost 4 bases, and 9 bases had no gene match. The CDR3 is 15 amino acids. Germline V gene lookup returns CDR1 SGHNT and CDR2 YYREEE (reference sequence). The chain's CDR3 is CASSLVAGVSNEQFF. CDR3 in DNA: TGTGCCAGCAGCCTGGTAGCGGGAGTGAGTAATGAGCAGTTCTTC.

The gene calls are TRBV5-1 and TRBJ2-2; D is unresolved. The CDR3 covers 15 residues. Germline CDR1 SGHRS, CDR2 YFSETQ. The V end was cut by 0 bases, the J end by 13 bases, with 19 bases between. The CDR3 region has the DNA TGCGCCAGCAGCTTGGAGGCAGGCGTAATTTCGTCGCTGTTTTTT. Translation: CASSLEAGVISSLFF.

CDR3 sequence (DNA): TGTGCCAGCAGCAACCGGGTGGAGCTTGGCTACACCTTC. Protein: CASSNRVELGYTF. The V gene is TRBV11-1, the J gene TRBJ1-2; D not resolved. The ends were cut back, 5 bases at V and 7 bases at J, with 14 bases in the middle. The CDR3 is 13 residues long. Germline assignment: CDR1 SGHAT and CDR2 FQDESV (reference sequence).

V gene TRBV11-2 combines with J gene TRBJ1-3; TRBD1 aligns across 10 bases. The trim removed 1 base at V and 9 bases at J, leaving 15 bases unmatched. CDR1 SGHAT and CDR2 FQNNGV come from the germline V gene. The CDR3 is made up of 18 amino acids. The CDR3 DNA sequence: TGTGCCAGCAGCTTAGGTTCCCGGTGGGACAGGGGTTCCACCACCATATATTTT. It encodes CASSLGSRWDRGSTTIYF.

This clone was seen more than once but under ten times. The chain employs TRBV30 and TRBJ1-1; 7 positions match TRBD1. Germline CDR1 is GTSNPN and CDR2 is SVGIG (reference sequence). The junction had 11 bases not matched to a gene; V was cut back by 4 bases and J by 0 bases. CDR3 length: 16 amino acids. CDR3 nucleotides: TGTGCCTGGAATCTTTATGGGACAGCCTTGAACACTGAAGCTTTCTTT. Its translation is CAWNLYGTALNTEAFF.

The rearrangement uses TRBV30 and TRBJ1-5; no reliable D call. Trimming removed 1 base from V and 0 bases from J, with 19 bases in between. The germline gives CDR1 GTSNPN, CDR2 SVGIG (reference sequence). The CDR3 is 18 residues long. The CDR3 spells CAWSGQHDREGSNQPQHF. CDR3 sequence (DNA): TGTGCCTGGAGTGGGCAACACGACCGCGAAGGTAGCAATCAGCCCCAGCATTTT. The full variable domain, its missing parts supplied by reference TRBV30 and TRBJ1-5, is SQTIHQWPATLVQPVGSPLSLECTVEGTSNPNLYWYRQAAGRGLQLLFYSVGIGQISSEVPQNLSASRPQDRQFILSSKKLLLSDSGFYLCAWSGQHDREGSNQPQHFGDGTRLSIL.

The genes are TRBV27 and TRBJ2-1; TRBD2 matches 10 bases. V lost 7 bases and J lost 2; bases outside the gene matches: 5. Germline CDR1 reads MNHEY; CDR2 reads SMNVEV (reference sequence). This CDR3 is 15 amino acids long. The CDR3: CASTQLAGAYNEQFF. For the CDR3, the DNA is TGTGCCAGCACTCAGCTAGCGGGAGCCTACAATGAGCAGTTCTTC.

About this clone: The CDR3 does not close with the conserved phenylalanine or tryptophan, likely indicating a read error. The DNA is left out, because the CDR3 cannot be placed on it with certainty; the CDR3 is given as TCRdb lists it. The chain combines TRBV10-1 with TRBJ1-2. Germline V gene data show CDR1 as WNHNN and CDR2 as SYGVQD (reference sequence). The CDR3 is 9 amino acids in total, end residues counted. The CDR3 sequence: CASRGRGQV.

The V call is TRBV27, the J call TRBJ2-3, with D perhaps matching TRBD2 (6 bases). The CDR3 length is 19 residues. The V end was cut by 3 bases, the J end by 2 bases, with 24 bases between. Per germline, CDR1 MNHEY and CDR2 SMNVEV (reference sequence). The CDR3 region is CASSFSLVGGEHDTDTQYF. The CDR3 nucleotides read TGTGCCAGCAGTTTTTCTCTGGTGGGCGGGGAACATGACACAGATACGCAGTATTTT.

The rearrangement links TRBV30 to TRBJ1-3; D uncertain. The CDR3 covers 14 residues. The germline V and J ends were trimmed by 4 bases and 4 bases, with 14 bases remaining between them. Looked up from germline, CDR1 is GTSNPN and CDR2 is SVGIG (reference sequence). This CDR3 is CAWTVQKSGNTIYF. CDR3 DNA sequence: TGTGCCTGGACCGTCCAGAAATCGGGAAACACCATATATTTT.

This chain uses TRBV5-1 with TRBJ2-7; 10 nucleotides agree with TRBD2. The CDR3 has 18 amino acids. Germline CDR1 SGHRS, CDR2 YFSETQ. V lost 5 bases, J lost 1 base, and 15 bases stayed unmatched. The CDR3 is CASRRGGRTSGISYEQYF. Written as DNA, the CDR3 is TGCGCCAGCAGGCGCGGGGGACGGACTAGCGGTATTTCCTACGAGCAGTACTTC.

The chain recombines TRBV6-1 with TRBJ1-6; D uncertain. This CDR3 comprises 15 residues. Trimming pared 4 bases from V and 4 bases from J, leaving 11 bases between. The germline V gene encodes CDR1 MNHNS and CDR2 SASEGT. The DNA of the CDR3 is TGTGCCAGCAGTGCGCGACCCGAATATAATTCACCCCTCCACTTT. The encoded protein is CASSARPEYNSPLHF.